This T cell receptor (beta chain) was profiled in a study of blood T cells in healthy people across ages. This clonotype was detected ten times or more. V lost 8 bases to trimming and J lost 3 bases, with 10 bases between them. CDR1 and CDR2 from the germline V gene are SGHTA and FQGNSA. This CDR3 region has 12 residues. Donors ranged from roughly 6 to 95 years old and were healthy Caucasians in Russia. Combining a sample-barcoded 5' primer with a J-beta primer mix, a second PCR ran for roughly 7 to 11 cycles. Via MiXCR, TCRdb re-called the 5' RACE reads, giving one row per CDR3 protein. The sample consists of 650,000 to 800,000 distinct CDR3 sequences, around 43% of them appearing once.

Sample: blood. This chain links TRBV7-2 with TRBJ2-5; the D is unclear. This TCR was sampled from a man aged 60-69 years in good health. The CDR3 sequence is CASSPQKETQYF. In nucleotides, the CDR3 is TGTGCCAGCTCACCTCAAAAAGAGACCCAGTACTTC.